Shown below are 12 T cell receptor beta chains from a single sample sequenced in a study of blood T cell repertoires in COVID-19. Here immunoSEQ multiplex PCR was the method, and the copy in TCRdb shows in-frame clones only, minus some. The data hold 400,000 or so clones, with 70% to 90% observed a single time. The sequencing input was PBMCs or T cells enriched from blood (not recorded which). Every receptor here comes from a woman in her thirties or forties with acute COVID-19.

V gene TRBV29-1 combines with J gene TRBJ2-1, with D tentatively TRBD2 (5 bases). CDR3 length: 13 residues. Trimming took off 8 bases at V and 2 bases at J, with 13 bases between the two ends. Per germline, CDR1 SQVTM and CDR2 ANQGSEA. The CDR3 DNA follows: TGCAGCTTCTGGACTGGAACCTACAATGAGCAGTTCTTC. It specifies CSFWTGTYNEQFF.

This CDR3 is CASSRTGGTYEQYF. CDR3 in DNA: TGCGCCAGCAGCCGGACAGGTGGAACCTACGAGCAGTACTTC. V is TRBV5-1 and J is TRBJ2-7; 7 positions match TRBD1. In germline, CDR1 is SGHRS, CDR2 YFSETQ. V lost 4 bases to trimming and J lost 2 bases; unmatched junction nucleotides: 6. CDR3 length: 14 residues.

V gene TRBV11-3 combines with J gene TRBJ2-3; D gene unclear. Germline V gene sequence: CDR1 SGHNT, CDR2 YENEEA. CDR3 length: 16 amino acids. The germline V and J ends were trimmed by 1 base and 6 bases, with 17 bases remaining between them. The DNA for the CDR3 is TGTGCCAGCAGCTTAGGGAGAGGAGCGCGGTGGGATACGCAGTATTTT. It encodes CASSLGRGARWDTQYF.

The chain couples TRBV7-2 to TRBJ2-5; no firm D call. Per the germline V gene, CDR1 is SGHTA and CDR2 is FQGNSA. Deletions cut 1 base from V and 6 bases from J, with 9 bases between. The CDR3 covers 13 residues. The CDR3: CASSLGVAQTQYF. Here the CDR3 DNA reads TGTGCCAGCAGCTTAGGGGTAGCTCAGACCCAGTACTTC.

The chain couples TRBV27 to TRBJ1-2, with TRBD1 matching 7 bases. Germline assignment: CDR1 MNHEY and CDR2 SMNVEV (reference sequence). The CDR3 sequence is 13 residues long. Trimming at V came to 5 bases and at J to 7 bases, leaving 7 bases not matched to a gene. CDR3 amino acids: CASSPRTGIGYTF. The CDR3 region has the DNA TGTGCCAGCAGTCCCCGGACAGGAATTGGCTACACCTTC.

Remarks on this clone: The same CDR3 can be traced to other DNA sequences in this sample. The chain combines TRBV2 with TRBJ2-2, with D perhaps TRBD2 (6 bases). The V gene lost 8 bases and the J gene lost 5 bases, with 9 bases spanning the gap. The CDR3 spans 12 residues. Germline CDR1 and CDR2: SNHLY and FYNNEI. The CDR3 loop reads CASGRGTGELFF. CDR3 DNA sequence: TGTGCCAGCGGTCGGGGGACCGGGGAGCTGTTTTTT.

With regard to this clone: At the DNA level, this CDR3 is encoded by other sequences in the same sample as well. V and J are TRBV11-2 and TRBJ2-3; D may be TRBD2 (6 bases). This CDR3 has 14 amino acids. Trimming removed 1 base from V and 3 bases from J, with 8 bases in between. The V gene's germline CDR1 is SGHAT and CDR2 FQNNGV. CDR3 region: CASSLARGTDTQYF. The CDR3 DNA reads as TGTGCCAGCAGCTTAGCGCGGGGAACAGATACGCAGTATTTT. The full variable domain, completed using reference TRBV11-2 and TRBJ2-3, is EAGVAQSPRYKIIEKRQSVAFWCNPISGHATLYWYQQILGQGPKLLIQFQNNGVVDDSQLPKDRFSAERLKGVDSTLKIQPAKLEDSAVYLCASSLARGTDTQYFGPGTRLTVL.

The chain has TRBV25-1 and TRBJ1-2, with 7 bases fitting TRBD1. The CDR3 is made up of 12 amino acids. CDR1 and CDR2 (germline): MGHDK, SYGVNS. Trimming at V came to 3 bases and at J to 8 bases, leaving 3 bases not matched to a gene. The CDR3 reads CASSETGNGYTF. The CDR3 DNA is TGTGCCAGCAGTGAGACAGGGAACGGCTACACCTTC.

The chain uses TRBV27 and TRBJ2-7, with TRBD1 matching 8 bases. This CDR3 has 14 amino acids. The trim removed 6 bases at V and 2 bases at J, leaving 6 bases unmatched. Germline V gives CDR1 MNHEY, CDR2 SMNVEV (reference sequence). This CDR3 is CASRPGQAPYEQYF. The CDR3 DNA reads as TGTGCCAGCAGACCGGGACAGGCCCCCTACGAGCAGTACTTC.

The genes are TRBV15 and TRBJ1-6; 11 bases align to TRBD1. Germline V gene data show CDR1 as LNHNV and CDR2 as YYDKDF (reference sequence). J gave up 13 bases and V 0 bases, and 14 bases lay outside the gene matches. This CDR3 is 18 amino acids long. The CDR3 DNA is TGTGCCACCAGCAGAGATTTGGTTGGGACAGGGGGACGGAGTCCCCTCCACTTT. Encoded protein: CATSRDLVGTGGRSPLHF.

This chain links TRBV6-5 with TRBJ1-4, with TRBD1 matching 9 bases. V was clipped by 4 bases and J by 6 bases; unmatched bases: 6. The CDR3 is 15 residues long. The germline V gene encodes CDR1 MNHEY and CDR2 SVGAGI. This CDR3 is CASSFATGGDEKLFF. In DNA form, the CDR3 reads TGTGCCAGCAGTTTCGCGACAGGGGGGGATGAAAAACTGTTTTTT.

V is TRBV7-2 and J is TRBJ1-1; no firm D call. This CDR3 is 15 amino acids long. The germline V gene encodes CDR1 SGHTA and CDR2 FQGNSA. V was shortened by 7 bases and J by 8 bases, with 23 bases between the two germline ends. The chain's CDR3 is CASTLQALLRAEAFF. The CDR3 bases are TGTGCCAGCACTCTACAAGCCCTATTGCGAGCGGAAGCTTTCTTT. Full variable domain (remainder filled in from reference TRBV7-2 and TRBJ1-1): GAGVSQSPSNKVTEKGKDVELRCDPISGHTALYWYRQSLGQGLEFLIYFQGNSAPDKSGLPSDRFSAERTGGSVSTLTIQRTQQEDSAVYLCASTLQALLRAEAFFGQGTRLTVV.